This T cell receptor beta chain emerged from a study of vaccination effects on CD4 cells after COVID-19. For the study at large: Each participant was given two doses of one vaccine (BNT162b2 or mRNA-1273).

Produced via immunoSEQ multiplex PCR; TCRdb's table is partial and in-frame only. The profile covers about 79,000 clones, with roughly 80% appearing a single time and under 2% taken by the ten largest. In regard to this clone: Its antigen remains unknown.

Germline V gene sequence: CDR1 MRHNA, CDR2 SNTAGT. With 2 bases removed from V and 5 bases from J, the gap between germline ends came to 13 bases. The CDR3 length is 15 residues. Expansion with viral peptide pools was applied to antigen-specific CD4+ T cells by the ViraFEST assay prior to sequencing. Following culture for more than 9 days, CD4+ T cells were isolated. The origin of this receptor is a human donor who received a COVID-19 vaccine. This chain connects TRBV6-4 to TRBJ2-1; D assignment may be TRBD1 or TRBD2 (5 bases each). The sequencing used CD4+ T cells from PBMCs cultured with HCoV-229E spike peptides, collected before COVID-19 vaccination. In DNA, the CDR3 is TGTGCCAGCAGTGACCAGAGGGGCGCGGACAATGAGCAGTTCTTC. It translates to CASSDQRGADNEQFF.